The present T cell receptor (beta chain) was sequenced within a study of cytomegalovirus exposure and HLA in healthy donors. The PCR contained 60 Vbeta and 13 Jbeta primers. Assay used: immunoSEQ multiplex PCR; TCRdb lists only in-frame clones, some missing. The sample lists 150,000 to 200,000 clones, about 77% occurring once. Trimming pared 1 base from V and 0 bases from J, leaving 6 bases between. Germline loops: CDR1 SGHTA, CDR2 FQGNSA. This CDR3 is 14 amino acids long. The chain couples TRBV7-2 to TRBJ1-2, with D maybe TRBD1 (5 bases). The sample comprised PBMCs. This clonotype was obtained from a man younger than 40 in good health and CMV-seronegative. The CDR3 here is CASSLEQANYGYTF. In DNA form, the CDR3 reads TGTGCCAGCAGCTTAGAACAGGCTAACTATGGCTACACCTTC.